This T cell receptor beta chain stems from a study of shared clonotypes between healthy human individuals. The CDR3 contains 15 residues. Germline assignment: CDR1 SGHTS and CDR2 YDEGEE. Trimming removed 4 bases from V and 2 bases from J, with 13 bases in between. Findings and limits, study-wide: Sharing of clonotypes among donors was expected to vary with sequencing depth. Clonotype sharing across a handful of donors was observed for 5% to 6.5% of naive CD4 clonotypes.

The test was conducted at deep level. The protocol was immunoSEQ multiplex PCR, while the TCRdb copy is restricted to in-frame clones and leaves out a portion. The profile shows around 350,000 clones, 70% to 75% of them singletons. Negatively enriched CD4+ T cells were divided by CD45RA into naive and memory. Note on this clone: What it binds is not known.

The gene calls are TRBV5-8 and TRBJ2-1; the D gene could be TRBD1 or TRBD2 (5 bases each). Sequenced input: memory CD4+ T cells sorted from blood. Indicated subset: CD45RA-negative fraction. The clonotype originates from a man aged 25-40 years in good health. The CDR3 DNA reads TGTGCCAGCAGCACCGGGACGTTAACCTACAATGAGCAGTTCTTC. Translation: CASSTGTLTYNEQFF. Supplemented by reference TRBV5-8 and TRBJ2-1, the full variable domain reads EAGVTQSPTHLIKTRGQQATLRCSPISGHTSVYWYQQALGLGLQFLLWYDEGEERNRGNFPPRFSGRQFPNYSSELNVNALELEDSALYLCASSTGTLTYNEQFFGPGTRLTVL.